A single T cell receptor (beta chain) is shown here with its context. Its antigen is not identified. Germline CDR1 reads SGHTA; CDR2 reads FQGNSA. Germline trimming cut 6 bases from V and 4 bases from J; bases unmatched to any gene: 6. The CDR3 has 14 amino acids. This sample was taken from a study of cytomegalovirus exposure and HLA in healthy donors. Study-wide points: Later work found most CMV-associated TCR beta chains apparently HLA-restricted. Immune exposure information comprised only CMV serostatus. Previously analyzed data showed that most TCR beta V segments were productive at a frequency of about 90% or about 30%.

Researchers ran the PCR with 60 Vbeta and 13 Jbeta primers. Assay: immunoSEQ multiplex PCR; the TCRdb copy retains only in-frame clones and omits some. The data hold fewer than 250,000 clones, with roughly 84% observed a single time. This chain joins TRBV7-2 and TRBJ1-1; 9 positions match TRBD1. This sequence originates from a girl under 18 in good health and CMV-seronegative. The sequenced material came from PBMCs. The CDR3 DNA follows: TGTGCCAGCAGACCACAGGGGGCGTTCACTGAAGCTTTCTTT. Translating it yields CASRPQGAFTEAFF.